The rows below give T cell receptor beta chains drawn from one sample of a study of blood T cell repertoires in COVID-19. Assay used: immunoSEQ multiplex PCR; TCRdb lists only in-frame clones, some missing. The table includes approximately 130,000 clones, around three quarters detected once. The sample comprised peripheral blood. The receptors here all came from a human donor in a cohort sampled during active COVID-19. Both conserved end residues are part of each CDR3. The order of the fields is D gene, clone size, J gene, V gene, CDR3 protein, CDR3 DNA. A D gene is named only where the DNA matches it firmly. Part of the rows lack a size; the others show once, few, many or a class for expanded clones.

- - TRBJ2-3 TRBV3-1/TRBV3-2 CASSSVFNTQYF TGTGCCAGCAGCTCTGTCTTTAATACGCAGTATTTT
TRBD1 - TRBJ1-1 TRBV7-9 CASSPSDRDAFF TGTGCCAGCAGCCCATCAGACAGGGACGCTTTCTTT
TRBD2 - TRBJ2-1 TRBV5-6 CASSRATAGGAFEQFF TGTGCCAGCAGCCGAGCGACAGCGGGGGGGGCATTTGAGCAGTTCTTC
- - TRBJ2-5 TRBV9 CASSVGEGGGRQETQYF TGTGCCAGCAGCGTAGGTGAAGGCGGGGGCCGCCAAGAGACCCAGTACTTC
- - TRBJ2-1 TRBV2 CASAAPDAGSYNEQFF TGTGCCAGCGCCGCCCCTGACGCGGGGAGCTACAATGAGCAGTTCTTC
- once TRBJ2-5 TRBV9 CASSISGRSQETQYF TGTGCCAGCAGCATAAGCGGACGGTCCCAAGAGACCCAGTACTTC
TRBD2 - TRBJ2-5 TRBV3-1/TRBV3-2 CASSQDLGSGGETQYF TGTGCCAGCAGCCAAGATCTGGGGTCGGGGGGGGAGACCCAGTACTTC
TRBD1 few TRBJ2-7 TRBV18 CASSSGQGETQYF TGTGCCAGCTCATCGGGACAGGGGGAAACGCAGTACTTC
- - TRBJ2-7 TRBV28 CASSPSGVEQYF TGTGCCAGCAGCCCCTCGGGGGTCGAGCAGTACTTC
TRBD1 - TRBJ1-5 TRBV5-1 CASSLGTGNQPQHF TGCGCCAGCAGCTTGGGGACAGGGAATCAGCCCCAGCATTTT
TRBD1 - TRBJ1-5 TRBV5-4 CASSFRGQGRSNQPQHF TGTGCCAGCAGCTTTAGGGGACAGGGGAGGAGCAATCAGCCCCAGCATTTT
TRBD1 - TRBJ1-1 TRBV5-1 CASSPSGQGGTEAFF TGCGCCAGCAGCCCCTCGGGACAGGGAGGGACTGAAGCTTTCTTT
- - TRBJ2-7 TRBV6-2/TRBV6-3 CASSYLQDYEQYF TGTGCCAGCAGTTACCTGCAGGACTACGAGCAGTACTTC
- - TRBJ1-6 TRBV5-4 CASSLRGSNSPLHF TGTGCCAGCAGCTTGCGGGGAAGTAATTCACCCCTCCACTTT
- - TRBJ1-1 TRBV28 CASRSPAVNTEAFF TGTGCCAGCAGGTCTCCAGCGGTGAACACTGAAGCTTTCTTT
- - TRBJ2-7 TRBV5-1 CASSLSGASSYEQYF TGCGCCAGCAGCTTGTCAGGGGCCAGCTCCTACGAGCAGTACTTC
TRBD1 - TRBJ2-5 TRBV2 CASNRDRSGETQYF TGTGCCAGCAACCGGGACAGGAGTGGGGAGACCCAGTACTTC
- - TRBJ1-5 TRBV19 CASSIDGPQINQPQHF TGTGCCAGTAGTATAGATGGGCCACAAATTAATCAGCCCCAGCATTTT
TRBD1 - TRBJ2-7 TRBV19 CASNQMGQSSYEQYF TGTGCCAGTAATCAGATGGGACAGAGCTCCTACGAGCAGTACTTC
- few TRBJ1-1 TRBV21-1 CASSKREGQNTEAFF TGTGCCAGCAGCAAAAGGGAGGGCCAGAACACTGAAGCTTTCTTT
- - TRBJ1-2 TRBV2 CASRMGQGNGYTF TGTGCCAGCAGAATGGGCCAGGGGAATGGCTACACCTTC
TRBD2 - TRBJ2-1 TRBV2 CASSVGTSGVYNEQFF TGTGCCAGCAGTGTGGGGACTAGCGGGGTCTACAATGAGCAGTTCTTC
- - TRBJ1-1 TRBV24-1 CATSGFRQAVGAFF TGTGCCACCAGTGGTTTCAGACAGGCAGTGGGAGCTTTCTTT
- - TRBJ2-5 TRBV11-3 CASSLGSVQETQYF TGTGCCAGCAGCTTAGGGTCAGTCCAAGAGACCCAGTACTTC
- - TRBJ2-1 TRBV27 CASNDRDSGGEQFF TGTGCCAGCAATGACCGGGACTCCGGGGGTGAGCAGTTCTTC
- once TRBJ2-7 TRBV5-4 CASSLTGSFSEQYF TGTGCCAGCAGCTTGACGGGGTCTTTCTCCGAGCAGTACTTC
TRBD1 few TRBJ2-7 TRBV5-6 CASSWTGLPYEQYF TGTGCCAGCAGCTGGACAGGACTCCCCTACGAGCAGTACTTC
- - TRBJ2-2 TRBV19 CASSIGGPGELFF TGTGCCAGTAGTATCGGGGGGCCCGGGGAGCTGTTTTTT
- - TRBJ1-1 TRBV3-1/TRBV3-2 CASTLGAGRTEAFF TGTGCCAGCACTCTTGGTGCAGGGCGCACTGAAGCTTTCTTT
TRBD2 - TRBJ2-2 TRBV6-5 CASGAGGKTGELFF TGTGCCAGCGGAGCGGGGGGTAAAACCGGGGAGCTGTTTTTT
- - TRBJ1-2 TRBV28 CASSPEGYGYTF TGTGCCAGCAGTCCCGAGGGCTATGGCTACACCTTC
TRBD2 - TRBJ2-1 TRBV6-5 CASRAGTSGYNEQFF TGTGCCAGCAGGGCCGGGACTAGCGGCTACAATGAGCAGTTCTTC
- - TRBJ2-5 TRBV18 CASSPNRQGGQETQYF TGTGCCAGCTCACCAAACCGTCAGGGGGGCCAAGAGACCCAGTACTTC
- once TRBJ1-2 TRBV29-1 CSVETGRGYGYTF TGCAGCGTTGAAACAGGGCGAGGCTATGGCTACACCTTC
TRBD1 - TRBJ1-2 TRBV5-1 CASSPGQSYGYTF TGCGCCAGCAGCCCGGGACAGAGCTATGGCTACACCTTC
- - TRBJ2-7 TRBV20-1 CSAGQLEQYF TGCAGTGCCGGACAATTGGAGCAGTACTTC
- - TRBJ1-3 TRBV6-1 CASSDRAPGNTIYF TGTGCCAGCAGTGACAGGGCCCCAGGAAACACCATATATTTT
TRBD1 - TRBJ2-5 TRBV4-1 CASSQGDRDQETQYF TGCGCCAGCAGCCAAGGGGACAGGGACCAAGAGACCCAGTACTTC
TRBD1 - TRBJ1-1 TRBV6-1 CASSGIVHQGAAWDTEAFF TGTGCCAGCAGTGGGATAGTACATCAGGGGGCCGCGTGGGACACTGAAGCTTTCTTT